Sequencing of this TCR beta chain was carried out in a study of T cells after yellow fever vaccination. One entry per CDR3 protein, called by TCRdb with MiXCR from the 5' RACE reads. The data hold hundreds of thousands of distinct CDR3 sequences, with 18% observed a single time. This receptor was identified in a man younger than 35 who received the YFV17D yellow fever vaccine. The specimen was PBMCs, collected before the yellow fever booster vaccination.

This CDR3 is CASSAQGNSYEQYF. CDR3 coding DNA: TGTGCCAGCTCAGCGCAGGGGAACTCCTACGAGCAGTACTTC. V gene TRBV18 combines with J gene TRBJ2-7; tentative D call: TRBD1 (6 bases). The CDR3 length is 14 residues. CDR1 and CDR2 from the germline V gene are KGHSH and LQKENI. Trimming shortened V by 5 bases and J by 0 bases, and 11 bases separated the two germline ends.